These 22 T cell receptor beta chains were sequenced from one sample in a study of cytomegalovirus exposure and HLA in healthy donors. The PCR used 60 Vbeta and 13 Jbeta primers. TCRdb's table, derived via immunoSEQ multiplex PCR, lists solely in-frame clones and lacks some. The repertoire holds 110,000 to 150,000 clones, with 65% to 80% as singletons. Sequencing was performed on PBMCs. Source of these receptors: a woman aged 40 to 55 in good health and CMV-seronegative.

CDR3 region: CASSEQLLNTEAFF. In DNA, the CDR3 is TGCGCCAGCAGTGAACAGCTCCTTAACACTGAAGCTTTCTTT. This chain joins TRBV10-1 and TRBJ1-1, with D hard to call. Germline CDR1 is WNHNN and CDR2 is SYGVQD (reference sequence). This CDR3 has 14 residues. Deletions cut 3 bases from V and 2 bases from J, with 10 bases between.

CDR3 DNA sequence: TGTGCCAGCAGTTTCCGGACAGGGGGCGAGGAGACCCAGTACTTC. Encoded protein: CASSFRTGGEETQYF. V is TRBV6-5 and J is TRBJ2-5; 11 bases fit TRBD1. Germline values: CDR1 MNHEY, CDR2 SVGAGI. J lost 5 bases, V lost 4 bases, and 6 bases had no gene match. The CDR3 has 15 amino acids.

J is TRBJ2-7 and V is TRBV4-1; D is unclear. Germline CDR1 is MGHRA and CDR2 is YSYEKL. The CDR3 is 15 residues long. V lost 0 bases and J lost 3, with 12 bases in between. Written as DNA, the CDR3 is TGCGCCAGCAGCCAAGAGTCAGGCCTACGCTACGAGCAGTACTTC. Its translation is CASSQESGLRYEQYF.

V and J are TRBV6-1 and TRBJ1-5; D is possibly TRBD1 (5 bases). CDR1 is MNHNS, CDR2 SASEGT, per germline. With 2 bases removed from V and 5 bases from J, the gap between germline ends came to 13 bases. CDR3 size: 15 residues. For the CDR3, the DNA is TGTGCCAGCAGTGAAACTCGTAGGGGATATCAGCCCCAGCATTTT. It translates to CASSETRRGYQPQHF.

Remarks on this clone: One end of the junction varies from germline; a read error may be responsible. The rearrangement joins TRBV7-9 to TRBJ1-2; D uncertain. The CDR3 length is 12 residues. Germline CDR1 and CDR2: SEHNR and FQNEAQ (reference sequence). This chain's CDR3 is CSSSLGSYGYTF. In DNA, the CDR3 is TGTTCCAGCAGCTTAGGTAGCTATGGCTACACCTTC.

The chain couples TRBV19 to TRBJ2-3, with D possibly TRBD1 on 6 matching bases. Germline V lookup: CDR1 LNHDA, CDR2 SQIVND (reference sequence). V was clipped by 4 bases and J by 2 bases, with 16 bases between them. This CDR3 has 16 amino acids. CDR3 sequence (DNA): TGTGCCAGTAGTACCCGCCCACAGGGATTCACAGATACGCAGTATTTT. Translating it yields CASSTRPQGFTDTQYF.

A few counts support this clone. The chain is built from TRBV7-9 and TRBJ2-5, with 8 nucleotides matching TRBD2. The V gene's germline CDR1 is SEHNR and CDR2 FQNEAQ (reference sequence). The CDR3 runs 14 residues. V was clipped by 4 bases and J by 5 bases; unmatched bases: 6. CDR3 sequence reads: CASSYGLAGETQYF. The CDR3 DNA reads TGTGCCAGCAGCTATGGACTAGCAGGGGAGACCCAGTACTTC.

About this clone: One end of the junction is discordant with germline, which a read error may explain. The rearrangement joins TRBV7-9 to TRBJ1-1, with D unclear. The CDR3 length is 14 residues. The germline V gene encodes CDR1 SEHNR and CDR2 FQNEAQ (reference sequence). The CDR3 here is CSSSYAGSNTEAFF. In nucleotides, the CDR3 is TGTTCCAGCAGCTACGCCGGGAGCAACACTGAAGCTTTCTTT.

The chain uses TRBV18 and TRBJ1-1; no clear D. V was cut by 0 bases and J by 0 bases, with 17 bases left in between. CDR3 size: 18 residues. CDR1 is KGHSH, CDR2 LQKENI, per germline. The CDR3 DNA reads as TGTGCCAGCTCACCACCTCCGTCTTCGGGAACGGTGAACACTGAAGCTTTCTTT. The encoded protein is CASSPPPSSGTVNTEAFF.

The chain has TRBV27 and TRBJ1-5; unclear D gene. The CDR3 is 11 residues long. CDR1 and CDR2 (germline): MNHEY, SMNVEV (reference sequence). Trimming left V 7 bases short and J 7 bases short, with 8 bases between. The CDR3 DNA reads as TGTGCCAGCACCCCCAGGCAGCCCCAGCATTTT. This gives the protein CASTPRQPQHF.

The V gene is TRBV28, the J gene TRBJ1-5; D is possibly TRBD1 (5 bases). V lost 5 bases and J lost 4, with 9 bases in between. Germline lookup yields CDR1 MDHEN and CDR2 SYDVKM. The CDR3 covers 13 residues. CDR3 nucleotides: TGTGCCAGCAGTCGACAGTTAAATCAGCCCCAGCATTTT. Protein product: CASSRQLNQPQHF.

J is TRBJ2-3 and V is TRBV2; 10 bases match TRBD1. Germline V gives CDR1 SNHLY, CDR2 FYNNEI. This CDR3 comprises 15 residues. The V segment lost 3 bases and the J segment 1 base; nucleotides outside the gene matches: 1. CDR3 region: CASSDGTGGTDTQYF. In DNA, the CDR3 is TGTGCCAGCAGTGATGGGACAGGGGGCACAGATACGCAGTATTTT.

V and J are TRBV7-9 and TRBJ1-1; D is perhaps TRBD1 (6 bases). Per the germline V gene, CDR1 is SEHNR and CDR2 is FQNEAQ (reference sequence). V was pared by 1 base and J by 4 bases, with 10 bases between. The CDR3 is 14 residues long. CDR3 amino acids: CASSLVGAITEAFF. The DNA of the CDR3 is TGTGCCAGCAGCTTAGTGGGGGCCATCACTGAAGCTTTCTTT.

This chain links TRBV5-5 with TRBJ1-1; D remains unclear. The CDR3 is 15 amino acids. V lost 4 bases and J lost 1, with 14 bases in between. Germline V gene data show CDR1 as SGHKS and CDR2 as YYEKEE (reference sequence). The CDR3 is CASSRPMAENTEAFF. CDR3 nucleotide sequence: TGTGCCAGCAGCCGACCCATGGCGGAGAACACTGAAGCTTTCTTT.

The table lists this clone with many counts. This chain connects TRBV7-9 to TRBJ2-6, with a weak D call TRBD2 (6 bases). The CDR3 spans 19 residues. Per the germline V gene, CDR1 is SEHNR and CDR2 is FQNEAQ (reference sequence). Trimming shortened V by 7 bases and J by 0 bases, and 22 bases separated the two germline ends. CDR3 region: CASTLGTELRGSGANVLTF. CDR3 coding DNA: TGTGCCAGCACACTCGGGACTGAGCTTCGTGGCTCTGGGGCCAACGTCCTGACTTTC.

The rearrangement links TRBV6-6 to TRBJ1-2; maybe TRBD1 (6 bases). The V and J ends lost 6 bases and 2 bases respectively, with 19 bases between them. The CDR3 is 16 amino acids. CDR1 MNHNY and CDR2 SVGAGI come from the germline V gene (reference sequence). The CDR3 loop reads CASSRTLRTENYGYTF. The CDR3 bases are TGTGCCAGCAGCCGTACTCTGCGGACAGAAAACTATGGCTACACCTTC.

V usage is TRBV7-2 and J usage is TRBJ2-3, with 7 bases fitting TRBD2. CDR1 is SGHTA, CDR2 FQGNSA, per germline. With 0 bases clipped from V and 3 bases from J, the junction kept 0 bases outside the gene matches. This CDR3 spans 14 amino acids. CDR3 DNA sequence: TGTGCCAGCAGCTTAGCGGGAGGGACAGATACGCAGTATTTT. It is translated as CASSLAGGTDTQYF.

V usage is TRBV5-1 and J usage is TRBJ1-2; 8 nucleotides line up with TRBD1. J lost 3 bases, V lost 4 bases, and 5 bases had no gene match. CDR3 size: 14 residues. CDR1 and CDR2 (germline): SGHRS, YFSETQ. The chain's CDR3 is CASSEGQGHYGYTF. CDR3 in DNA: TGCGCCAGCAGCGAAGGACAGGGCCACTATGGCTACACCTTC.

The gene calls are TRBV4-1 and TRBJ1-6, with TRBD1 identical over 11 bases. The CDR3 runs to 20 residues. V gave up 4 bases and J gave up 2 bases; unmatched junction bases: 13. Germline-derived CDR1 and CDR2 are MGHRA and YSYEKL. CDR3 loop: CASSRFGGQGALAYNSPLHF. The DNA of the CDR3 is TGCGCCAGCAGCCGATTTGGTGGACAGGGGGCGCTTGCCTATAATTCACCCCTCCACTTT.

The DNA of the CDR3 is TGTGCCAGCAGTTTATGGAGGGCCTACGAGCAGTACTTC. Its translation: CASSLWRAYEQYF. The chain links TRBV28 to TRBJ2-5, with a tentative D call TRBD2 (5 bases). The J call is in doubt because the DNA end fits TRBJ2-7 better. CDR3 length: 13 residues. Germline V gene lookup returns CDR1 MDHEN and CDR2 SYDVKM.

This clone was detected only once. This chain joins TRBV27 and TRBJ2-5, with D uncertain. The CDR3 covers 15 residues. Germline lookup yields CDR1 MNHEY and CDR2 SMNVEV (reference sequence). Trimming removed 1 base from V and 2 bases from J, with 11 bases in between. This CDR3 reads CASSLWARRQETQYF. CDR3 nucleotide sequence: TGTGCCAGCAGTTTATGGGCAAGACGGCAAGAGACCCAGTACTTC.

This chain connects TRBV28 to TRBJ1-2; maybe TRBD1 (6 bases). Trimming pared 5 bases from V and 4 bases from J, leaving 14 bases between. Germline values: CDR1 MDHEN, CDR2 SYDVKM. The CDR3 totals 14 residues. CDR3 DNA: TGTGCCAGCAGTCCTCACAGGGTCCTCTATGGCTACACCTTC. Translated, it gives CASSPHRVLYGYTF.